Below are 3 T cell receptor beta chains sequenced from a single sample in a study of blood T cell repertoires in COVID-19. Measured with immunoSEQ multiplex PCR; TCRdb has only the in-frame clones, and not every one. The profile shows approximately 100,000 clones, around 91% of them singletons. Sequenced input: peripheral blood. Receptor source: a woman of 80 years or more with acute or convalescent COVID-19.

Here the CDR3 reads CASSYSGTNLYEQYF. CDR3 sequence (DNA): TGTGCCAGCAGTTACTCGGGGACAAATCTCTACGAGCAGTACTTC. The chain couples TRBV6-2 or TRBV6-3 to TRBJ2-7; possible D gene TRBD1, 6 bases. The V and J ends lost 0 bases and 3 bases respectively, with 12 bases between them. Germline assignment: CDR1 MNHEY and CDR2 SVGEGT. The CDR3 loop spans 15 amino acids.

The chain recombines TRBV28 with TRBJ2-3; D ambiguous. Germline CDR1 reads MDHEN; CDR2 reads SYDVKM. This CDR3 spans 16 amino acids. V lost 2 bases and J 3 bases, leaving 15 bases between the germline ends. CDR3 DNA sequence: TGTGCCAGCAGTTTAAATCCAGGATCTTATACAGATACGCAGTATTTT. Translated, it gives CASSLNPGSYTDTQYF.

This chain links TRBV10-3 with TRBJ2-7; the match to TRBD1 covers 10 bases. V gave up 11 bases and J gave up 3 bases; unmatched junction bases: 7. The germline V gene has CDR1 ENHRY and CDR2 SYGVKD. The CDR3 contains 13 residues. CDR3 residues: CAVGTGVFYEQYF. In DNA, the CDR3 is TGTGCCGTCGGGACAGGGGTATTCTACGAGCAGTACTTC.